These 32 T cell receptor beta chains were all obtained from the same sample, sequenced in a study of T-cell reconstitution after alpha-beta-depleted transplantation in children. Unique molecular identifiers were built into the TCRbeta library. TCRdb re-called the PCR reads with MiXCR, one entry per CDR3 protein. The sample has 490,000 or so distinct CDR3 sequences, about 10% seen once; the top ten hold 2% to 2.5%. The sample consisted of PBMCs, taken before TCRalphabeta/CD19-depleted stem cell transplant. These receptors came from a child aged 2-15 years with inherited bone marrow failure, due to receive a stem cell transplant.

This clonotype was counted many times. This chain uses TRBV4-1 with TRBJ2-3, with 8 bases aligning to TRBD2. The trim removed 3 bases at V and 2 bases at J, leaving 7 bases unmatched. CDR3 size: 16 residues. Germline CDR1 and CDR2: MGHRA and YSYEKL. CDR3 loop: CASSQYGTRVTDTQYF. Here the CDR3 DNA reads TGCGCCAGCAGCCAGTATGGGACTAGGGTCACAGATACGCAGTATTTT.

This clonotype was picked up many times. The chain is built from TRBV7-6 and TRBJ2-3; 9 positions match TRBD2. Germline loops: CDR1 SGHVS, CDR2 FNYEAQ. The CDR3 spans 18 residues. Losses at the gene ends were 0 bases for V and 4 bases for J; bases not matched to a gene: 11. The CDR3 bases are TGTGCCAGCAGCTTAGCAGTAGGGGCGGGAGGGCCGGCAGATACGCAGTATTTT. Its protein product is CASSLAVGAGGPADTQYF.

In this sample, this clonotype turned up many times. The chain employs TRBV29-1 and TRBJ2-5; D is undetermined. Germline V CDR1 and CDR2: SQVTM, ANQGSEA. Trimming cost V 3 bases and J 1 base, with 12 bases left between them. The CDR3 length is 14 residues. The CDR3 region is CSVDVSTLQETQYF. As DNA, the CDR3 is TGCAGCGTTGATGTGTCGACTCTCCAAGAGACCCAGTACTTC.

This clonotype was detected ten times or more. V is TRBV5-5 and J is TRBJ2-2; 9 nucleotides match TRBD1. This CDR3 contains 18 residues. The ends lost 3 bases at V and 1 base at J; junction bases unmatched: 10. CDR1 is SGHKS, CDR2 YYEKEE, per germline (reference sequence). This CDR3 reads CASSSGTGSRWNTGELFF. The CDR3 region has the DNA TGTGCCAGCAGCTCCGGGACAGGGAGCCGATGGAACACCGGGGAGCTGTTTTTT. Full variable domain (remainder filled in from reference TRBV5-5 and TRBJ2-2): DAGVTQSPTHLIKTRGQQVTLRCSPISGHKSVSWYQQVLGQGPQFIFQYYEKEERGRGNFPDRFSARQFPNYSSELNVNALLLGDSALYLCASSSGTGSRWNTGELFFGEGSRLTVL.

This clonotype was seen at least ten times. The chain couples TRBV6-2 or TRBV6-3 to TRBJ2-7, with 7 bases fitting TRBD2. Per germline, CDR1 MNHEY and CDR2 SVGEGT. The CDR3 sequence is 15 residues long. Unmatched junction bases numbered 7, after V lost 3 bases and J lost 2 bases. The CDR3 here is CASSYALADPYEQYF. The CDR3 region has the DNA TGTGCCAGCAGTTATGCCCTAGCGGACCCCTACGAGCAGTACTTC.

This clonotype was detected ten times or more. The chain carries TRBV27 and TRBJ2-6; TRBD1 aligns across 9 bases. In germline, CDR1 is MNHEY, CDR2 SMNVEV (reference sequence). V lost 6 bases to trimming and J lost 2 bases; unmatched junction nucleotides: 2. The CDR3 loop spans 15 amino acids. CDR3 protein: CASSRQGAGANVLTF. CDR3 nucleotides: TGTGCCAGCAGCCGACAGGGGGCTGGGGCCAACGTCCTGACTTTC.

This clonotype has a count of ten or more. The chain's CDR3 is CASSIGSLGYTF. In nucleotides, the CDR3 is TGTGCCAGTAGTATCGGTAGCCTAGGCTACACCTTC. The V and J genes are TRBV19 and TRBJ1-2; D is ambiguous. V was clipped by 3 bases and J by 8 bases, with 10 bases between them. The germline V gene has CDR1 LNHDA and CDR2 SQIVND (reference sequence). This CDR3 comprises 12 residues.

This clonotype was counted ten times or more. The J gene is TRBJ1-1, the V gene TRBV3-1; D perhaps matches TRBD1 (5 bases). The V end was cut by 1 base, the J end by 8 bases, with 14 bases between. The germline V gene encodes CDR1 LGHDT and CDR2 YNNKEL (reference sequence). There are 14 residues in the CDR3. The CDR3 region is CASSQASGWGEAFF. The CDR3 region has the DNA TGTGCCAGCAGCCAAGCGAGTGGATGGGGGGAAGCTTTCTTT. The whole variable domain, filled in from reference TRBV3-1 and TRBJ1-1, reads DTAVSQTPKYLVTQMGNDKSIKCEQNLGHDTMYWYKQDSKKFLKIMFSYNNKELIINETVPNRFSPKSPDKAHLNLHINSLELGDSAVYFCASSQASGWGEAFFGQGTRLTVV.

Turning to this clonotype: Being one base from a much bigger clone, this may be a read error. This chain links TRBV5-1 with TRBJ2-1, with D perhaps matching TRBD2 (7 bases). Per the germline V gene, CDR1 is SGHRS and CDR2 is YFSETQ. This CDR3 is 15 amino acids long. CDR3 nucleotides: TGCGTCAGCAGCTCCCAGGGAGGGGGTTACAATGAGCAGTTCTTC. Protein product: CVSSSQGGGYNEQFF. The variable domain in full, completed from reference TRBV5-1 and TRBJ2-1, reads KAGVTQTPRYLIKTRGQQVTLSCSPISGHRSVSWYQQTPGQGLQFLFEYFSETQRNKGNFPGRFSGRQFSNSRSEMNVSTLELGDSALYLCVSSSQGGGYNEQFFGPGTRLTVL.

This clonotype was counted ten times or more. This chain connects TRBV4-3 to TRBJ2-2; 7 nucleotides line up with TRBD2. The CDR3 consists of 18 residues. J gave up 4 bases and V 6 bases, and 17 bases lay outside the gene matches. Germline V gene lookup returns CDR1 LGHNA and CDR2 YSLEER. Here the CDR3 reads CASSPPLGEGRGTGELFF. The CDR3, as DNA: TGCGCCAGCAGTCCCCCTTTGGGGGAGGGCCGGGGCACCGGGGAGCTGTTTTTT.

At least ten counts were recorded for this clonotype. The chain uses TRBV5-1 and TRBJ2-2; TRBD2 matches 8 bases. In germline, CDR1 is SGHRS, CDR2 YFSETQ. The CDR3 covers 16 residues. V shed 6 bases, J shed 1 base, and the junction held 8 bases outside the gene matches. The CDR3 sequence: CASTITGGLNTGELFF. The CDR3 DNA reads as TGCGCCAGCACTATCACGGGGGGGCTGAACACCGGGGAGCTGTTTTTT. The variable domain in full, with the rest retrieved from reference TRBV5-1 and TRBJ2-2, is KAGVTQTPRYLIKTRGQQVTLSCSPISGHRSVSWYQQTPGQGLQFLFEYFSETQRNKGNFPGRFSGRQFSNSRSEMNVSTLELGDSALYLCASTITGGLNTGELFFGEGSRLTVL.

At least ten counts were recorded for this clonotype. This sequence joins TRBV2 and TRBJ1-6; TRBD1 might be the D (5 bases). V lost 6 bases and J 8 bases, leaving 14 bases between the germline ends. This CDR3 has 14 residues. Germline V gives CDR1 SNHLY, CDR2 FYNNEI. The CDR3 is CASRGGVADSPLHF. The CDR3 DNA follows: TGTGCCAGCAGGGGGGGAGTCGCCGATTCACCCCTCCACTTT.

At least ten counts were recorded for this clonotype. The gene calls are TRBV19 and TRBJ2-3; perhaps D is TRBD1 or TRBD2 (5 bases each). V lost 5 bases, J lost 0 bases, and 18 bases lay in between. Germline V gives CDR1 LNHDA, CDR2 SQIVND (reference sequence). The CDR3 runs 17 residues. This chain's CDR3 is CASSPPPGRASTDTQYF. In nucleotides, the CDR3 is TGTGCCAGTAGTCCGCCGCCGGGGCGGGCGAGCACAGATACGCAGTATTTT.

This clonotype was seen at least ten times. Here the CDR3 DNA reads TGCAGCGTCGCCGGGACAGGGATTCACGAGCAGTACTTC. Translating it yields CSVAGTGIHEQYF. The V call is TRBV29-1, the J call TRBJ2-7; TRBD1 matches at 9 bases. The CDR3 has 13 amino acids. In germline, CDR1 is SQVTM, CDR2 ANQGSEA. Unmatched junction bases numbered 8, after V lost 6 bases and J lost 5 bases.

This clonotype occurred many times. V and J are TRBV20-1 and TRBJ1-6; D is uncertain. The V gene lost 0 bases and the J gene lost 0 bases, with 6 bases spanning the gap. CDR1 and CDR2 from the germline V gene are DFQATT and SNEGSKA (reference sequence). There are 15 residues in the CDR3. The CDR3 sequence is CSARDWGSYNSPLHF. CDR3 nucleotides: TGCAGTGCTAGAGATTGGGGCTCCTATAATTCACCCCTCCACTTT.

The CDR3 loop is CSARGETYNSPLHF. CDR3 nucleotides: TGCAGTGCTAGAGGGGAAACCTATAATTCACCCCTCCACTTT. This rearrangement joins TRBV20-1 to TRBJ1-6, with D uncertain. Per the germline V gene, CDR1 is DFQATT and CDR2 is SNEGSKA (reference sequence). Trimming stripped 1 base from V and 2 bases from J, with 6 bases between. The CDR3 consists of 14 residues.

This clonotype appeared many times. The limits of the CDR3 on the DNA are not certain, so only TCRdb's listed CDR3 is given. The V call is TRBV28, the J call TRBJ2-3. The CDR3 length equals 15 residues, ends included. Germline CDR1 MDHEN, CDR2 SYDVKM. CDR3 loop: CASSFLAETTDTQYF.

In its sample, this clonotype was seen many times. This chain uses TRBV20-1 with TRBJ1-5; 10 bases fit TRBD1. The CDR3 runs 17 residues. After removal of 0 bases from V and 3 bases from J, the junction contained 8 bases not matched to a gene. Germline V gene sequence: CDR1 DFQATT, CDR2 SNEGSKA (reference sequence). The CDR3 here is CSARDRDRGSNNQPQHF. The DNA of the CDR3 is TGCAGTGCTAGAGACCGGGACAGGGGAAGTAACAATCAGCCCCAGCATTTT.

Many counts were recorded for this clonotype. This CDR3 is CSARVSGLAGVEGETQYF. The CDR3 DNA is TGCAGTGCTAGAGTTTCGGGACTAGCGGGAGTGGAGGGGGAGACCCAGTACTTC. The J gene is TRBJ2-5, the V gene TRBV20-1, with 14 bases lining up with TRBD2. Looked up from germline, CDR1 is DFQATT and CDR2 is SNEGSKA (reference sequence). The CDR3 sequence is 18 residues long. Trimming at V came to 1 base and at J to 5 bases, leaving 12 bases not matched to a gene.

In this sample, this clonotype turned up a few times. The genes are TRBV7-8 and TRBJ2-1; TRBD2 agrees at 8 bases. Germline values: CDR1 SGHVS, CDR2 FQNEAQ. Losses at the gene ends were 0 bases for V and 14 bases for J; bases not matched to a gene: 6. CDR3 length equals 13 residues. The CDR3 reads CASSLAFWREEFF. CDR3 nucleotides: TGTGCCAGCAGCTTAGCGTTCTGGCGGGAGGAGTTCTTC.

Regarding this clonotype: The conserved phenylalanine or tryptophan is not found at the CDR3 terminus, so this likely reflects a read error. The limits of the CDR3 on the DNA are not certain, so only TCRdb's listed CDR3 is given. The J gene is TRBJ2-5, the V gene TRBV7-2; the table names TRBD1, a call not compared with the DNA. The CDR3 spans 14 residues, counting both ends. Germline V gene sequence: CDR1 SGHTA, CDR2 FQGNSA. The CDR3 loop reads CASSLGAGGETLYL.

About this clonotype itself: A much larger clone lies one base from this, so it may be a read error. CDR3 DNA sequence: TGTGCCAGCAGCAGTTCCCAACCCTGGCAGGGTCGATGGTACGAGCAGTACTTC. Translating it yields CASSSSQPWQGRWYEQYF. The chain carries TRBV11-2 and TRBJ2-7; perhaps TRBD1 as D (5 bases). Germline V CDR1 and CDR2: SGHAT, FQNNGV. The CDR3 runs to 18 residues. Trimming removed 5 bases from V and 4 bases from J, with 27 bases in between.

This clonotype came up a few times. J is TRBJ2-5 and V is TRBV20-1; 10 bases are a match to TRBD2. The CDR3 sequence is 17 residues long. Germline loops: CDR1 DFQATT, CDR2 SNEGSKA (reference sequence). Trimming took 1 base from V and 5 from J; bases not matched to a gene: 13. The CDR3 here is CSARGAVLAGVRETQYF. In DNA, the CDR3 is TGCAGTGCTAGAGGAGCCGTGCTAGCGGGAGTTCGGGAGACCCAGTACTTC.

This clonotype occurred many times. The genes are TRBV27 and TRBJ2-5, with D perhaps TRBD2 (6 bases). The CDR3 covers 14 residues. The V and J ends lost 2 bases and 4 bases respectively, with 11 bases between them. CDR1 and CDR2 (germline): MNHEY, SMNVEV (reference sequence). CDR3 amino acids: CASSLRSGVETQYF. CDR3 coding DNA: TGTGCCAGCAGTTTAAGGTCGGGAGTAGAGACCCAGTACTTC.

In this sample, this clonotype turned up many times. The chain has TRBV15 and TRBJ2-1; D may be TRBD2 (6 bases). Germline assignment: CDR1 LNHNV and CDR2 YYDKDF (reference sequence). V lost 1 base and J lost 1, with 11 bases in between. The CDR3 length is 16 residues. The CDR3, as DNA: TGTGCCACCAGCAGAGGCCTAGCGCGTTCCTACAATGAGCAGTTCTTC. This translates into CATSRGLARSYNEQFF.

This clonotype appeared many times. This chain links TRBV28 with TRBJ1-2; 7 nucleotides align to TRBD1. Germline loops: CDR1 MDHEN, CDR2 SYDVKM. The V gene end was trimmed by 4 bases and the J gene end by 5 bases; junction bases not matched to a gene: 4. The CDR3 covers 13 residues. Here the CDR3 DNA reads TGTGCCAGCAGTTCAGGGACAGTTTATGGCTACACCTTC. Its protein product is CASSSGTVYGYTF.

This clonotype showed up many times. This rearrangement joins TRBV6-2 or TRBV6-3 to TRBJ2-4; 7 positions match TRBD2. CDR3 length equals 16 residues. Germline loops: CDR1 MNHEY, CDR2 SVGEGT. J lost 3 bases, V lost 8 bases, and 13 bases had no gene match. This chain's CDR3 is CASVGGGSKDKNIQYF. In DNA, the CDR3 is TGTGCCAGCGTGGGTGGCGGGAGTAAAGACAAAAACATTCAGTACTTC.

This clonotype was counted many times. The chain uses TRBV5-1 and TRBJ1-1; D is ambiguous. CDR1 and CDR2 from the germline V gene are SGHRS and YFSETQ. The V end was cut by 0 bases, the J end by 11 bases, with 14 bases between. The CDR3 is made up of 13 amino acids. The CDR3 sequence is CASSLEAAPRAFF. The CDR3 region has the DNA TGCGCCAGCAGCTTGGAGGCAGCCCCTAGGGCTTTCTTT.

This clonotype has a handful of counts. V is TRBV20-1 and J is TRBJ2-7; the match to TRBD1 covers 12 bases. CDR3 size: 15 residues. The germline V gene has CDR1 DFQATT and CDR2 SNEGSKA (reference sequence). Losses at the gene ends were 5 bases for V and 4 bases for J; bases not matched to a gene: 9. The CDR3 nucleotides are TGCAGTGCTCAAGACTGGGACAGGGGGCGGTACGAGCAGTACTTC. Its protein is CSAQDWDRGRYEQYF.

This clonotype appeared many times. CDR3 region: CASSLASGGEAFF. As DNA, the CDR3 is TGTGCCAGCAGTTTGGCCTCCGGGGGTGAAGCTTTCTTT. The chain recombines TRBV7-9 with TRBJ1-1; a possible D gene is TRBD1 (5 bases). CDR1 is SEHNR, CDR2 FQNEAQ, per germline (reference sequence). The CDR3 is made up of 13 amino acids. Deletions cut 6 bases from V and 7 bases from J, with 15 bases between.

At least ten counts were recorded for this clonotype. CDR3 in amino acids: CSVADRGLYGYTF. CDR3 DNA: TGCAGCGTGGCGGACAGGGGGTTATATGGCTACACCTTC. The gene calls are TRBV29-1 and TRBJ1-2; 10 nucleotides align to TRBD1. Trimming took 6 bases from V and 5 from J; bases not matched to a gene: 6. CDR3 length: 13 residues. CDR1 is SQVTM, CDR2 ANQGSEA, per germline.

This clonotype was counted at least ten times. The gene calls are TRBV7-2 and TRBJ1-5, with D unresolved. Germline lookup yields CDR1 SGHTA and CDR2 FQGNSA. The CDR3 runs 14 residues. With 3 bases removed from V and 0 bases from J, the gap between germline ends came to 6 bases. This CDR3 reads CASSFGVSNQPQHF. The CDR3 DNA follows: TGTGCCAGCAGCTTTGGGGTTAGCAATCAGCCCCAGCATTTT. The full variable domain, with the rest looked up from reference TRBV7-2 and TRBJ1-5, is GAGVSQSPSNKVTEKGKDVELRCDPISGHTALYWYRQSLGQGLEFLIYFQGNSAPDKSGLPSDRFSAERTGGSVSTLTIQRTQQEDSAVYLCASSFGVSNQPQHFGDGTRLSIL.